The 30 T cell receptor beta chains in this list originate from one sample, sequenced in a study of technical replicates of blood from a handful of donors. The repertoire was sequenced with immunoSEQ multiplex PCR; TCRdb's copy has only in-frame clones and lacks some. The sample yields roughly 82,000 clones, roughly 95% seen once. Sequenced input: T cells isolated from PBMCs. All receptors derive from a human donor in good health.

This chain uses TRBV7-6 with TRBJ2-7, with a possible D match to TRBD2 (5 bases). The germline V gene encodes CDR1 SGHVS and CDR2 FNYEAQ. The ends were cut back, 0 bases at V and 5 bases at J, with 5 bases in the middle. The CDR3 loop spans 12 amino acids. CDR3 DNA sequence: TGTGCCAGCAGCTTAGCGGGAGACGAGCAGTACTTC. Translation: CASSLAGDEQYF.

The V call is TRBV6-6, the J call TRBJ1-1, with D possibly being TRBD1 (6 bases). V lost 4 bases and J lost 5, with 14 bases in between. This CDR3 is built from 14 residues. The germline gives CDR1 MNHNY, CDR2 SVGAGI (reference sequence). Here the CDR3 DNA reads TGTGCCAGCAGTTCCACAGGGAAGGGGACTGAAGCTTTCTTT. It translates to CASSSTGKGTEAFF.

The chain joins TRBV6-1 to TRBJ1-1; D unresolved. The CDR3 length is 15 residues. Per the germline V gene, CDR1 is MNHNS and CDR2 is SASEGT. Trimming took 5 bases from V and 3 from J, leaving 16 bases between them. Here the CDR3 reads CASSRRSGWDTEAFF. The CDR3, as DNA: TGTGCCAGCAGTCGCAGGAGCGGGTGGGACACTGAAGCTTTCTTT.

The chain is built from TRBV11-3 and TRBJ1-2; 8 bases match TRBD1. Germline CDR1 SGHNT, CDR2 YENEEA. This CDR3 has 13 residues. With V trimmed by 5 bases and J by 4 bases, 3 bases remained unmatched. CDR3 residues: CASSAGGIYGYTF. CDR3 nucleotide sequence: TGTGCCAGCAGCGCAGGGGGCATCTATGGCTACACCTTC.

V usage is TRBV19 and J usage is TRBJ1-5; TRBD1 agrees at 7 bases. The CDR3 is made up of 19 amino acids. Germline V gene lookup returns CDR1 LNHDA and CDR2 SQIVND (reference sequence). Trimming took 4 bases from V and 7 from J; bases not matched to a gene: 22. CDR3 protein: CASSTGWGQRGVIVQPQHF. For the CDR3, the DNA is TGTGCCAGTAGTACAGGATGGGGACAGCGAGGCGTTATCGTGCAGCCCCAGCATTTT.

The J gene is TRBJ1-2, the V gene TRBV29-1; perhaps TRBD1 as D (6 bases). V was clipped by 1 base and J by 7 bases, with 19 bases between them. CDR1 SQVTM and CDR2 ANQGSEA come from the germline V gene. This CDR3 region has 15 residues. CDR3 sequence reads: CSVEGGGRGVGGYTF. The CDR3 nucleotides read TGCAGCGTTGAAGGGGGGGGCAGGGGAGTAGGTGGCTACACCTTC.

The chain recombines TRBV28 with TRBJ2-6; TRBD2 matches 10 bases. There are 17 residues in the CDR3. Germline V CDR1 and CDR2: MDHEN, SYDVKM. V dropped 7 bases and J dropped 2; count of bases not matched to a gene: 8. The CDR3 protein is CASTREREGPGANVLTF. The CDR3 DNA reads TGTGCCAGCACCCGGGAGCGGGAGGGCCCTGGGGCCAACGTCCTGACTTTC.

The chain carries TRBV9 and TRBJ2-1; no clear D gene. The CDR3 has 12 residues. V was shortened by 3 bases and J by 6 bases, with 7 bases between the two germline ends. Germline CDR1 and CDR2: SGDLS and YYNGEE. For the CDR3, the DNA is TGTGCCAGCAGCGGACCTAGCAATGAGCAGTTCTTC. Translating it yields CASSGPSNEQFF.

This chain connects TRBV7-8 to TRBJ2-7, with D possibly matching TRBD2 (6 bases). Germline loops: CDR1 SGHVS, CDR2 FQNEAQ. The CDR3 length is 14 residues. V shed 1 base and J shed 3 bases, with 10 bases lying between them. The DNA of the CDR3 is TGTGCCAGCAGCTTAGTGGCGGGATTCTACGAGCAGTACTTC. Translation: CASSLVAGFYEQYF.

This chain connects TRBV2 to TRBJ1-1, with TRBD1 matching 7 bases. The CDR3 loop spans 14 amino acids. Germline CDR1 SNHLY, CDR2 FYNNEI. The V and J ends lost 8 bases and 3 bases, in that order; junction bases with no gene match: 9. The CDR3 DNA reads TGTGCCAGCGTTGCCGGGACAGTGGACACTGAAGCTTTCTTT. Protein product: CASVAGTVDTEAFF. The full variable domain, completed using reference TRBV2 and TRBJ1-1, is EPEVTQTPSHQVTQMGQEVILRCVPISNHLYFYWYRQILGQKVEFLVSFYNNEISEKSEIFDDQFSVERPDGSNFTLKIRSTKLEDSAMYFCASVAGTVDTEAFFGQGTRLTVV.

This clone was found once. The chain employs TRBV30 and TRBJ2-3; 9 bases fit TRBD2. The V segment lost 4 bases and the J segment 6 bases; nucleotides outside the gene matches: 8. Germline CDR1 GTSNPN, CDR2 SVGIG (reference sequence). There are 14 residues in the CDR3. The CDR3 DNA reads as TGTGCCTGGAATTGGGCGGGAGGGACCGATACGCAGTATTTT. Translated: CAWNWAGGTDTQYF. The full variable domain, completed using reference TRBV30 and TRBJ2-3, is SQTIHQWPATLVQPVGSPLSLECTVEGTSNPNLYWYRQAAGRGLQLLFYSVGIGQISSEVPQNLSASRPQDRQFILSSKKLLLSDSGFYLCAWNWAGGTDTQYFGPGTRLTVL.

The V call is TRBV30, the J call TRBJ2-1; tentatively, D is TRBD2 (5 bases). There are 14 residues in the CDR3. V was pared by 2 bases and J by 5 bases, with 13 bases between. Germline V gene sequence: CDR1 GTSNPN, CDR2 SVGIG (reference sequence). This chain's CDR3 is CAWSPRRLNNEQFF. The CDR3 bases are TGTGCCTGGAGTCCTCGGAGACTAAACAATGAGCAGTTCTTC.

J is TRBJ2-1 and V is TRBV27; tentative D call: TRBD2 (5 bases). The CDR3 spans 15 residues. Germline V CDR1 and CDR2: MNHEY, SMNVEV (reference sequence). The V and J ends lost 7 bases and 4 bases respectively, with 17 bases between them. Written as DNA, the CDR3 is TGTGCCAGCACCCTTGAAAGACCGGGATACAATGAGCAGTTCTTC. Residues: CASTLERPGYNEQFF.

V and J are TRBV28 and TRBJ2-7, with D possibly being TRBD1 (6 bases). Germline loops: CDR1 MDHEN, CDR2 SYDVKM. The CDR3 covers 15 residues. V lost 5 bases, J lost 2 bases, and 16 bases lay in between. CDR3 sequence: CASSLGTYKTYEQYF. CDR3 in DNA: TGTGCCAGCAGTCTAGGGACATATAAGACCTACGAGCAGTACTTC.

The CDR3 here is CASVSTLSMSSGANVLTF. The CDR3 DNA is TGTGCCAGCGTTTCCACCTTATCCATGAGCTCTGGGGCCAACGTCCTGACTTTC. The V call is TRBV28, the J call TRBJ2-6; D not certain. This CDR3 has 18 amino acids. V lost 8 bases and J 0 bases, leaving 20 bases between the germline ends. Germline CDR1 and CDR2: MDHEN and SYDVKM.

The count of this clone is one. This chain links TRBV6-5 with TRBJ2-7; D might be TRBD1 (6 bases). The CDR3 totals 14 residues. The V gene's germline CDR1 is MNHEY and CDR2 SVGAGI. Deletions cut 5 bases from V and 5 bases from J, with 16 bases between. Written as DNA, the CDR3 is TGTGCCAGCAGTCCGGGACACCAAACGGACGAGCAGTACTTC. Amino acid sequence: CASSPGHQTDEQYF.

The rearrangement joins TRBV6-1 to TRBJ2-4, with TRBD1 as a possible D gene (7 bases). Looked up from germline, CDR1 is MNHNS and CDR2 is SASEGT. CDR3 length: 14 residues. Deletions cut 7 bases from V and 9 bases from J, with 19 bases between. CDR3 DNA: TGTGCCAGCATCTTGGGACAGTGGGAGGCCATTCAGTACTTC. As protein: CASILGQWEAIQYF.

The gene calls are TRBV6-5 and TRBJ2-7; TRBD2 is a possible D gene (7 bases). Per germline, CDR1 MNHEY and CDR2 SVGAGI. The CDR3 length is 14 residues. Deletions cut 8 bases from V and 7 bases from J, with 21 bases between. The CDR3 DNA follows: TGTGCCAGCGGGGGCGGCGGGAGCTATGGTGAGCAGTACTTC. Its protein is CASGGGGSYGEQYF.

The chain recombines TRBV6-1 with TRBJ1-5, with a weak D call TRBD1 (6 bases). From germline, CDR1 is MNHNS and CDR2 SASEGT. Trimming took 7 bases from V and 2 from J, leaving 15 bases between them. The CDR3 is made up of 15 amino acids. CDR3 sequence (DNA): TGTGCCAGCACAATAAACAGGGTTCGCAATCAGCCCCAGCATTTT. Amino acids: CASTINRVRNQPQHF.

The rearrangement joins TRBV30 to TRBJ2-7; D is possibly TRBD2 (6 bases). The length of the CDR3 is 13 residues. The germline V and J ends were trimmed by 3 bases and 4 bases, with 13 bases remaining between them. Germline V gene lookup returns CDR1 GTSNPN and CDR2 SVGIG (reference sequence). The CDR3 loop is CAWSPGTLYEQYF. The CDR3 coding sequence is TGTGCCTGGAGCCCTGGGACTCTTTACGAGCAGTACTTC.

J is TRBJ1-5 and V is TRBV19; the D gene is possibly TRBD1 (6 bases). The germline gives CDR1 LNHDA, CDR2 SQIVND (reference sequence). With 0 bases removed from V and 2 bases from J, the gap between germline ends came to 8 bases. The CDR3 runs 15 residues. CDR3: CASSIDSGGNQPQHF. The CDR3 DNA follows: TGTGCCAGTAGTATAGATTCAGGGGGCAATCAGCCCCAGCATTTT.

The chain couples TRBV6-6 to TRBJ1-2; the match to TRBD1 covers 7 bases. Per germline, CDR1 MNHNY and CDR2 SVGAGI (reference sequence). The CDR3 is made up of 14 amino acids. With 6 bases clipped from V and 0 bases from J, the junction kept 4 bases outside the gene matches. The CDR3 spells CASSSGQSNYGYTF. For the CDR3, the DNA is TGTGCCAGCAGCTCGGGACAGTCTAACTATGGCTACACCTTC.

This chain uses TRBV10-3 with TRBJ2-7; 12 nucleotides match TRBD2. From germline, CDR1 is ENHRY and CDR2 SYGVKD. The CDR3 length is 15 residues. J lost 4 bases, V lost 8 bases, and 9 bases had no gene match. The CDR3 nucleotides read TGTGCCATCCGGGCGGGGCTAGCGGGAGGGTACGAGCAGTACTTC. This encodes CAIRAGLAGGYEQYF.

The chain uses TRBV6-6 and TRBJ1-3; D remains ambiguous. CDR3 length: 16 amino acids. The V and J ends lost 4 bases and 0 bases respectively, with 13 bases between them. Germline V lookup: CDR1 MNHNY, CDR2 SVGAGI (reference sequence). CDR3 protein: CASSSRGDFSGNTIYF. The CDR3 DNA is TGTGCCAGCAGTTCAAGAGGCGATTTCTCTGGAAACACCATATATTTT.

CDR3: CAWASGTGASEAFF. CDR3 in DNA: TGTGCCTGGGCTTCCGGGACAGGGGCTTCTGAAGCTTTCTTT. The genes are TRBV30 and TRBJ1-1; 10 nucleotides agree with TRBD1. CDR1 and CDR2 from the germline V gene are GTSNPN and SVGIG (reference sequence). The CDR3 contains 14 residues. Trimming cost V 5 bases and J 6 bases; bases outside gene matches: 9.

This clone appeared a single time. The chain joins TRBV5-1 to TRBJ2-7; the D is unclear. Per germline, CDR1 SGHRS and CDR2 YFSETQ. Trimming took 4 bases from V and 3 from J, leaving 8 bases between them. The CDR3 totals 12 residues. The CDR3 coding sequence is TGCGCCAGCAGCCGACTTGGCTACGAGCAGTACTTC. This gives the protein CASSRLGYEQYF.

A single count supports this clone. This chain joins TRBV4-2 and TRBJ1-2; D ambiguous. This CDR3 has 15 residues. Germline V CDR1 and CDR2: LGHNA, YNFKEQ. V lost 1 base to trimming and J lost 4 bases, with 13 bases between them. Written as DNA, the CDR3 is TGTGCCAGCAGCCAAGTACAACGGGAGAGCTATGGCTACACCTTC. Translated: CASSQVQRESYGYTF.

The genes are TRBV9 and TRBJ1-3; TRBD1 is a possible D gene (5 bases). V lost 0 bases and J 8 bases, leaving 9 bases between the germline ends. This CDR3 contains 13 residues. The germline CDR1 and CDR2 sequences are SGDLS and YYNGEE. The CDR3 protein is CASSVEGADTIYF. The CDR3 region has the DNA TGTGCCAGCAGCGTAGAAGGGGCAGACACCATATATTTT.

The rearrangement uses TRBV4-1 and TRBJ2-7, with 8 bases matching TRBD2. This CDR3 has 16 residues. Per the germline V gene, CDR1 is MGHRA and CDR2 is YSYEKL. The trim removed 0 bases at V and 7 bases at J, leaving 11 bases unmatched. The CDR3 sequence is CASSQDRRAGAQEQYF. CDR3 sequence (DNA): TGCGCCAGCAGCCAAGATCGCAGAGCGGGAGCACAAGAGCAGTACTTC.

The V call is TRBV27, the J call TRBJ2-3; 7 nucleotides align to TRBD2. The CDR3 contains 19 residues. Per the germline V gene, CDR1 is MNHEY and CDR2 is SMNVEV (reference sequence). The junction had 21 bases not matched to a gene; V was cut back by 5 bases and J by 4 bases. The CDR3 spells CASSPPFTGGVAKSDTQYF. CDR3 coding DNA: TGTGCCAGCAGTCCTCCCTTTACGGGAGGTGTAGCTAAGTCAGATACGCAGTATTTT.